Shown below are 8 T cell receptor beta chains from a single sample sequenced in a study of T cell responses to AZD1222 COVID-19 vaccine (dated by TCRdb to the early 2020s). This sample's time point label indicates: baseline before first vaccination. The receptor library was made with the immunoSEQ multiplex PCR assay. Sourced from immuneACCESS, this table was stored by TCRdb with only in-frame sequences that have V and J called. A share of the clones is absent; for the studies checked, an unresolved V gene accounts for under half, and the remainder has no known explanation. This sample is represented by around 180,000 clones; almost 95% of them were singletons. 9.2% of the sample comes from the top ten. The sample here was peripheral blood, taken on day 0 of AZD1222 vaccination. The receptors were sampled from an adult in good health.

V usage is TRBV19 and J usage is TRBJ2-5; 15 bases agree with TRBD2. CDR1 LNHDA and CDR2 SQIVND come from the germline V gene (reference sequence). The CDR3 contains 16 residues. V dropped 4 bases and J dropped 5; count of bases not matched to a gene: 5. The CDR3 sequence is CASSRTSGRAGETQYF. CDR3 nucleotides: TGTGCCAGTAGTAGGACTAGCGGGAGGGCCGGGGAGACCCAGTACTTC.

The chain links TRBV5-4 to TRBJ1-3; the D is unclear. CDR1 is SGHNT, CDR2 YYREEE, per germline (reference sequence). The CDR3 loop spans 16 amino acids. With 0 bases removed from V and 0 bases from J, the gap between germline ends came to 10 bases. The CDR3 coding sequence is TGTGCCAGCAGCTTGGAAGGTCAACCCTCTGGAAACACCATATATTTT. Translating it yields CASSLEGQPSGNTIYF.

CDR3 sequence reads: CASSYYSGWPSGNSPLHF. CDR3 nucleotide sequence: TGTGCCAGCAGTTATTACTCAGGGTGGCCTTCGGGAAATTCACCCCTCCACTTT. The J gene is TRBJ1-6, the V gene TRBV11-2, with a possible D match to TRBD1 (5 bases). This CDR3 is built from 18 residues. The germline V and J ends were trimmed by 6 bases and 7 bases, with 25 bases remaining between them. The germline gives CDR1 SGHAT, CDR2 FQNNGV.

This chain connects TRBV28 to TRBJ2-1; D might be TRBD2 (5 bases). The CDR3 totals 14 residues. Germline assignment: CDR1 MDHEN and CDR2 SYDVKM. The ends were cut back, 6 bases at V and 6 bases at J, with 15 bases in the middle. CDR3 amino acids: CASSFLGSGNEQFF. The CDR3 DNA is TGTGCCAGCAGCTTCCTTGGGAGCGGCAATGAGCAGTTCTTC.

The chain employs TRBV30 and TRBJ1-1; D perhaps matches TRBD1 (5 bases). Trimming stripped 0 bases from V and 7 bases from J, with 12 bases between. CDR1 is GTSNPN, CDR2 SVGIG, per germline (reference sequence). The CDR3 runs 13 residues. CDR3 residues: CAWSVARRGEAFF. In DNA form, the CDR3 reads TGTGCCTGGAGTGTGGCCAGAAGGGGTGAAGCTTTCTTT.

The gene calls are TRBV7-8 and TRBJ2-2, with TRBD2 matching over 9 bases. This CDR3 spans 15 amino acids. Trimming removed 5 bases from V and 5 bases from J; junction bases left unmatched: 6. The germline V gene has CDR1 SGHVS and CDR2 FQNEAQ. CDR3 sequence reads: CASSLSGSGTGELFF. The CDR3 DNA follows: TGTGCCAGCAGCCTTAGCGGGAGTGGAACCGGGGAGCTGTTTTTT.

The CDR3 DNA reads as TGTGCCAGCAGTTTCCCCAATTCACCCCTCCACTTT. The encoded protein is CASSFPNSPLHF. The gene calls are TRBV12-3 or TRBV12-4 and TRBJ1-6, with D unclear. V lost 3 bases to trimming and J lost 7 bases, with 4 bases between them. The CDR3 contains 12 residues.

The chain combines TRBV3-1 (or the pseudogene TRBV3-2) with TRBJ2-3, with D hard to call. This CDR3 has 14 residues. Germline V gene lookup returns CDR1 LGHDT and CDR2 YNNKEL (reference sequence). Trimming left V 1 base short and J 6 bases short, with 11 bases between. CDR3 bases: TGTGCCAGCAGCCAAGTTCGCGTAGGGGATACGCAGTATTTT. Its translation: CASSQVRVGDTQYF.